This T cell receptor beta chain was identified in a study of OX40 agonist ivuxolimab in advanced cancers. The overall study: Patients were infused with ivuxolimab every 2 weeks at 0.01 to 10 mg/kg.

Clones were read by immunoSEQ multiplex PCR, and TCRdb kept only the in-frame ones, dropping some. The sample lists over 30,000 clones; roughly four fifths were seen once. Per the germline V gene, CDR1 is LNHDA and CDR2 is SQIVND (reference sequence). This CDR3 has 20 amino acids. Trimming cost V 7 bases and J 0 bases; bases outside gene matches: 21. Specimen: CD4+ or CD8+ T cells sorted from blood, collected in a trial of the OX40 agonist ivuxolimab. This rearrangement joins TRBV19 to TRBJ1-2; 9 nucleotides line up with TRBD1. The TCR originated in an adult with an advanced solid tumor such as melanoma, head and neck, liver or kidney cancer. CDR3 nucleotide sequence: TGTGCCAGTACCCCCCTGGGACAGGGAGGTCCCCAAAGTGCTAACTATGGCTACACCTTC. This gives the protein CASTPLGQGGPQSANYGYTF.